The 27 T cell receptor beta chains presented below share a single source sample, sequenced in a study of cytomegalovirus exposure and HLA in healthy donors. The PCR was carried out with 60 Vbeta primers and 13 Jbeta primers. Produced via immunoSEQ multiplex PCR; TCRdb's table is partial and in-frame only. The table has roughly 140,000 clones, approximately 80% seen once. What was sequenced was PBMCs. All receptors derive from a middle-aged man in good health and CMV-seropositive.

The V call is TRBV4-1, the J call TRBJ2-1; 8 nucleotides align to TRBD1. Germline CDR1 and CDR2: MGHRA and YSYEKL. Germline trimming cut 7 bases from V and 4 bases from J; bases unmatched to any gene: 12. This CDR3 comprises 16 residues. The CDR3 DNA sequence: TGCGCCAGCACCTACCTCCTGGGACAGGCGTACAATGAGCAGTTCTTC. Protein product: CASTYLLGQAYNEQFF.

The chain carries TRBV4-3 and TRBJ1-1; TRBD1 aligns across 11 bases. Germline CDR1 and CDR2: LGHNA and YSLEER. Losses at the gene ends were 2 bases for V and 6 bases for J; bases not matched to a gene: 2. The CDR3 loop spans 14 amino acids. CDR3 in DNA: TGCGCCAGCAGCCAACCGGGACAGGGGGCTGAAGCTTTCTTT. Encoded protein: CASSQPGQGAEAFF.

This clone was observed a single time. V gene TRBV5-1 combines with J gene TRBJ2-2; 9 nucleotides match TRBD1. V dropped 3 bases and J dropped 2; count of bases not matched to a gene: 2. Germline assignment: CDR1 SGHRS and CDR2 YFSETQ. CDR3 length equals 15 residues. The CDR3 region is CASSSDRGNTGELFF. DNA for the CDR3: TGCGCCAGCAGCTCGGACAGGGGAAACACCGGGGAGCTGTTTTTT.

This chain uses TRBV4-3 with TRBJ1-1; possible D gene TRBD1, 5 bases. The V end was cut by 4 bases, the J end by 0 bases, with 18 bases between. CDR1 LGHNA and CDR2 YSLEER come from the germline V gene. CDR3 length equals 17 residues. The CDR3 here is CASSLLLAKGLNTEAFF. CDR3 DNA sequence: TGCGCCAGCAGCCTGTTACTGGCAAAGGGGTTGAACACTGAAGCTTTCTTT.

The chain couples TRBV5-4 to TRBJ1-2, with 7 bases that match TRBD1. CDR3 length: 13 residues. The germline V gene has CDR1 SGHNT and CDR2 YYREEE (reference sequence). Trimming took 0 bases from V and 5 from J; bases not matched to a gene: 1. Written as DNA, the CDR3 is TGTGCCAGCAGCTTGGGGGACAGATATGGCTACACCTTC. Protein: CASSLGDRYGYTF.

This sequence joins TRBV27 and TRBJ2-3, with D maybe TRBD1 (5 bases). Trimming took 3 bases from V and 5 from J, leaving 12 bases between them. From germline, CDR1 is MNHEY and CDR2 SMNVEV (reference sequence). This CDR3 is built from 14 residues. The CDR3 loop reads CASSFLFREDTQYF. DNA of the CDR3: TGTGCCAGCAGTTTTCTCTTCAGGGAAGATACGCAGTATTTT.

The V gene is TRBV15, the J gene TRBJ2-7, with 7 bases identical to TRBD1. V lost 0 bases and J lost 0; bases outside the gene matches: 2. The CDR3 sequence is 15 residues long. Germline values: CDR1 LNHNV, CDR2 YYDKDF (reference sequence). CDR3 sequence: CATSREAGGSYEQYF. DNA of the CDR3: TGTGCCACCAGCAGAGAAGCAGGGGGCTCCTACGAGCAGTACTTC. The variable domain in full, with the rest retrieved from reference TRBV15 and TRBJ2-7, is DAMVIQNPRYQVTQFGKPVTLSCSQTLNHNVMYWYQQKSSQAPKLLFHYYDKDFNNEADTPDNFQSRRPNTSFCFLDIRSPGLGDTAMYLCATSREAGGSYEQYFGPGTRLTVT.

The V gene is TRBV9, the J gene TRBJ1-1; D gene uncertain. With 3 bases removed from V and 1 base from J, the gap between germline ends came to 7 bases. The germline CDR1 and CDR2 sequences are SGDLS and YYNGEE. This CDR3 region has 13 residues. CDR3 bases: TGTGCCAGCAGCGGGAGTCCGAACACTGAAGCTTTCTTT. This translates into CASSGSPNTEAFF.

The rearrangement uses TRBV9 and TRBJ2-3; 9 nucleotides agree with TRBD1. CDR3 length: 15 amino acids. V lost 3 bases to trimming and J lost 5 bases; unmatched junction nucleotides: 7. CDR1 and CDR2 (germline): SGDLS, YYNGEE. CDR3 loop: CASSARGTGRDTQYF. CDR3 sequence (DNA): TGTGCCAGCAGCGCCCGTGGGACAGGGAGAGATACGCAGTATTTT.

The chain links TRBV27 to TRBJ1-2; weak D call: TRBD1 (5 bases). CDR1 is MNHEY and CDR2 is SMNVEV in the germline V gene (reference sequence). Trimming removed 4 bases from V and 6 bases from J, with 12 bases in between. CDR3 length equals 13 residues. In nucleotides, the CDR3 is TGTGCCAGCAGTTGGGGCCGGGCCGATGGCTACACCTTC. Translated, it gives CASSWGRADGYTF.

This chain joins TRBV6-5 and TRBJ2-5, with D possibly TRBD2 on 7 matching bases. The CDR3 totals 14 residues. Trimming took 6 bases from V and 6 from J, leaving 17 bases between them. Germline CDR1 MNHEY, CDR2 SVGAGI. The CDR3 loop reads CASRFGRGGQTQYF. CDR3 nucleotide sequence: TGTGCCAGCAGGTTTGGGAGGGGGGGCCAGACCCAGTACTTC.

V usage is TRBV28 and J usage is TRBJ2-5, with 8 bases fitting TRBD2. The CDR3 is made up of 20 amino acids. CDR1 is MDHEN, CDR2 SYDVKM, per germline. V shed 5 bases and J 0 bases; nucleotides not matched to a gene: 20. In nucleotides, the CDR3 is TGTGCCAGCAGTGTAAGAGGCGGGGTAGCGGGGCTGGCGGACCAAGAGACCCAGTACTTC. Its protein is CASSVRGGVAGLADQETQYF.

On this clone: This CDR3 is also generated by other DNA sequences in the sample. This chain joins TRBV5-1 and TRBJ2-3; 10 nucleotides line up with TRBD2. CDR1 is SGHRS and CDR2 is YFSETQ in the germline V gene. Trimming at V came to 3 bases and at J to 5 bases, leaving 3 bases not matched to a gene. The CDR3 is 14 residues long. CDR3 in amino acids: CASSSSGREDTQYF. CDR3 in DNA: TGCGCCAGCAGCTCCAGCGGGAGGGAAGATACGCAGTATTTT.

The chain joins TRBV4-3 to TRBJ2-2; the D gene is possibly TRBD2 (7 bases). The germline gives CDR1 LGHNA, CDR2 YSLEER. Trimming took off 2 bases at V and 4 bases at J, with 14 bases between the two ends. CDR3 length equals 16 residues. The CDR3 protein is CASSQPWGGGTGELFF. DNA for the CDR3: TGCGCCAGCAGCCAACCCTGGGGGGGCGGCACCGGGGAGCTGTTTTTT.

V gene TRBV13 combines with J gene TRBJ1-2, with D perhaps matching TRBD1 (6 bases). Germline-derived CDR1 and CDR2 are PRHDT and FYEKMQ (reference sequence). V dropped 5 bases and J dropped 6 bases, with 19 bases sitting between them. The CDR3 has 15 residues. This CDR3 reads CASSPQGRGYHGYTF. DNA for the CDR3: TGTGCCAGCAGCCCCCAGGGCAGGGGATACCATGGCTACACCTTC.

This sequence joins TRBV10-3 and TRBJ2-2; 8 bases map to TRBD1. Trimming cost V 6 bases and J 4 bases; bases outside gene matches: 7. CDR3 length equals 15 residues. In germline, CDR1 is ENHRY, CDR2 SYGVKD. The CDR3 bases are TGTGCCATCAGGGCAGGGGGCGGTGGCACCGGGGAGCTGTTTTTT. Translated: CAIRAGGGGTGELFF.

The gene calls are TRBV7-2 and TRBJ2-7; no clear D. CDR3 length: 12 amino acids. V was shortened by 5 bases and J by 0 bases, with 5 bases between the two germline ends. Germline loops: CDR1 SGHTA, CDR2 FQGNSA. The CDR3, as DNA: TGTGCCAGCAGCCATAGCTCCTACGAGCAGTACTTC. The encoded protein is CASSHSSYEQYF.

J is TRBJ1-1 and V is TRBV7-8; D is perhaps TRBD1 (5 bases). The CDR3 covers 14 residues. Trimming took off 5 bases at V and 2 bases at J, with 12 bases between the two ends. The germline V gene has CDR1 SGHVS and CDR2 FQNEAQ. The CDR3, as DNA: TGTGCCAGCAGCACCCGGGGGGGAAACACTGAAGCTTTCTTT. Translation: CASSTRGGNTEAFF.

Only one count was recorded for this clone. The V gene is TRBV19, the J gene TRBJ1-5, with 8 nucleotides matching TRBD1. The CDR3 contains 14 residues. Trimming removed 7 bases from V and 5 bases from J; junction bases left unmatched: 7. CDR1 LNHDA and CDR2 SQIVND come from the germline V gene (reference sequence). Here the CDR3 DNA reads TGTGCCAGTACCCCGGACAGGGAAGATCAGCCCCAGCATTTT. Its protein is CASTPDREDQPQHF.

The chain couples TRBV5-1 to TRBJ2-3; 9 nucleotides match TRBD2. This CDR3 contains 16 residues. CDR1 SGHRS and CDR2 YFSETQ come from the germline V gene. V was pared by 3 bases and J by 2 bases, with 7 bases of the junction left unmatched. The CDR3 loop reads CASSWLAGAYTDTQYF. CDR3 nucleotide sequence: TGCGCCAGCAGCTGGTTAGCGGGAGCCTACACAGATACGCAGTATTTT.

The chain carries TRBV19 and TRBJ2-3; 12 bases align to TRBD2. This CDR3 has 16 amino acids. Per germline, CDR1 LNHDA and CDR2 SQIVND (reference sequence). V shed 5 bases and J 4 bases; nucleotides not matched to a gene: 7. CDR3 sequence reads: CASSFASGRAADTQYF. The CDR3 nucleotides read TGTGCCAGTAGTTTCGCTAGCGGGAGGGCCGCAGATACGCAGTATTTT.

This sequence joins TRBV5-1 and TRBJ1-2, with 7 positions matching TRBD1. The CDR3 is made up of 14 amino acids. Germline CDR1 reads SGHRS; CDR2 reads YFSETQ. V lost 3 bases, J lost 7 bases, and 9 bases stayed unmatched. The CDR3 sequence is CASSSSGQSFGYTF. Here the CDR3 DNA reads TGCGCCAGCAGCTCCTCGGGACAGAGCTTTGGCTACACCTTC.

About this clone: In the same sample, other DNA sequences code for this CDR3. The chain links TRBV9 to TRBJ1-4; D is perhaps TRBD1 (6 bases). Germline CDR1 SGDLS, CDR2 YYNGEE. The length of the CDR3 is 16 residues. The germline V and J ends were trimmed by 3 bases and 2 bases, with 14 bases remaining between them. CDR3 bases: TGTGCCAGCAGCGCGTTCGGGGGGCTGACTAATGAAAAACTGTTTTTT. This sequence encodes CASSAFGGLTNEKLFF.

The rearrangement uses TRBV6-1 and TRBJ2-5; tentatively, D is TRBD2 (6 bases). CDR1 MNHNS and CDR2 SASEGT come from the germline V gene. This CDR3 contains 13 residues. V was clipped by 5 bases and J by 3 bases, with 10 bases between them. The CDR3 coding sequence is TGTGCCAGCAGTATAGGCGGGAAAGAGACCCAGTACTTC. It translates to CASSIGGKETQYF.

This clone was observed once. V is TRBV6-1 and J is TRBJ2-5; 9 nucleotides match TRBD1. V shed 6 bases and J 5 bases; nucleotides not matched to a gene: 7. The V gene's germline CDR1 is MNHNS and CDR2 SASEGT. This CDR3 has 14 amino acids. CDR3 sequence reads: CASSWKGQGETQYF. The CDR3 nucleotides read TGTGCCAGCAGCTGGAAGGGACAGGGCGAGACCCAGTACTTC.

Concerning this clone itself: An end of the junction differs from the germline gene, which may be a read error. The chain couples TRBV7-9 to TRBJ2-7, with D perhaps matching TRBD1 (5 bases). Germline V gives CDR1 SEHNR, CDR2 FQNEAQ (reference sequence). This CDR3 is built from 12 residues. CDR3 bases: TGTTCCAGCACAGGAACTTCCTACGAGCAGTACTTC. Translating gives CSSTGTSYEQYF.

The J gene is TRBJ2-2, the V gene TRBV7-9; D is possibly TRBD1 (5 bases). The CDR3 has 17 residues. Germline CDR1 is SEHNR and CDR2 is FQNEAQ (reference sequence). V was pared by 6 bases and J by 1 base, with 18 bases between. This CDR3 is CASRLTGLPKNTGELFF. DNA of the CDR3: TGTGCCAGCAGGTTAACAGGTCTTCCAAAGAACACCGGGGAGCTGTTTTTT.